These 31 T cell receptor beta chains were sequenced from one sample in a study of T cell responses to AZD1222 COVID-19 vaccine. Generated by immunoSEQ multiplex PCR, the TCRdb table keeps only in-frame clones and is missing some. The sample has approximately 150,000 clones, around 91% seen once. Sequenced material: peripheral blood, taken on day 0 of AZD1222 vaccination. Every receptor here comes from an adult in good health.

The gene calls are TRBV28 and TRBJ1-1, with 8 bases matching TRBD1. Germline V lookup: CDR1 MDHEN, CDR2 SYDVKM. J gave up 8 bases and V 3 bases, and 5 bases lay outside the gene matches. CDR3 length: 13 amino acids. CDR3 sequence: CASSFRTGPEAFF. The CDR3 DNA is TGTGCCAGCAGTTTTAGGACAGGGCCCGAAGCTTTCTTT.

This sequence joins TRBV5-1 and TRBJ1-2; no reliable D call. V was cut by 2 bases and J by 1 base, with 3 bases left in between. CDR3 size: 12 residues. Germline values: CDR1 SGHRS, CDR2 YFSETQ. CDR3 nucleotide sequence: TGCGCCAGCAGCTTCCTTAACTATGGCTACACCTTC. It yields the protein CASSFLNYGYTF.

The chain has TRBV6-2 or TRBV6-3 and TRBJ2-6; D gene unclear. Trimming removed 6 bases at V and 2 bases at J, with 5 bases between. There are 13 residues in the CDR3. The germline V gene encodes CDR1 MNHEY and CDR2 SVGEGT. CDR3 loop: CASRYAGANVLTF. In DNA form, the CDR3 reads TGTGCCAGCAGGTACGCTGGGGCCAACGTCCTGACTTTC.

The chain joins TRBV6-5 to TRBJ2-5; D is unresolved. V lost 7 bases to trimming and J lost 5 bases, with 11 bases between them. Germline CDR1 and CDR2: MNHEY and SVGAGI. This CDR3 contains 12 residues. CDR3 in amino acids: CASMGDKETQYF. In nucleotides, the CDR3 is TGTGCCAGCATGGGTGATAAGGAGACCCAGTACTTC.

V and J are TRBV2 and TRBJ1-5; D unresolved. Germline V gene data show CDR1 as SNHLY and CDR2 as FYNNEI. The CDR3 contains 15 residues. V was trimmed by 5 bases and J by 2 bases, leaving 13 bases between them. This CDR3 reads CASSKGLSGNQPQHF. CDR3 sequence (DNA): TGTGCCAGCAGTAAGGGTCTAAGTGGCAATCAGCCCCAGCATTTT.

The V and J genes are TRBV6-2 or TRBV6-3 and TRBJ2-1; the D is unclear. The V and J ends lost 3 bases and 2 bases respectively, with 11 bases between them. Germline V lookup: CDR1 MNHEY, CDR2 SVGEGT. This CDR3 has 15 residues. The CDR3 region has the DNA TGTGCCAGCAGTTATCATTCCGCCGCCTACAATGAGCAGTTCTTC. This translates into CASSYHSAAYNEQFF.

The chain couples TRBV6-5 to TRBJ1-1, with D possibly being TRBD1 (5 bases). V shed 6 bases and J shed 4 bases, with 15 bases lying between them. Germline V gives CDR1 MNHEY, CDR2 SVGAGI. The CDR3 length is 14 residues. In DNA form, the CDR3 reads TGTGCCAGCAGACCCGGAGGGGTCGGCACTGAAGCTTTCTTT. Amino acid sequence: CASRPGGVGTEAFF.

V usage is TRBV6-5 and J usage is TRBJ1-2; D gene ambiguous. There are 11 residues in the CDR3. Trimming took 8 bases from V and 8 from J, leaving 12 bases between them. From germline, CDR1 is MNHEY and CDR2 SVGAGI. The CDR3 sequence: CASHGWGGYTF. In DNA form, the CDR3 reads TGTGCCAGCCACGGGTGGGGAGGCTACACCTTC.

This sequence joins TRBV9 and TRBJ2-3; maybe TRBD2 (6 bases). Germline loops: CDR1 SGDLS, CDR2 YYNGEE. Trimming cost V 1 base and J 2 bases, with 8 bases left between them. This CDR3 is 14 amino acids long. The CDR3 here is CASSVLANTDTQYF. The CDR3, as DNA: TGTGCCAGCAGCGTACTAGCGAACACAGATACGCAGTATTTT.

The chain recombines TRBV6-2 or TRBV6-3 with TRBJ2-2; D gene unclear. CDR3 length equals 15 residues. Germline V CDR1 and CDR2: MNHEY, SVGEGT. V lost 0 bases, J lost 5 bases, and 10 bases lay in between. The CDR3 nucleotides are TGTGCCAGCAGTTACTCGCCAACCGGTACCGGGGAGCTGTTTTTT. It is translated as CASSYSPTGTGELFF.

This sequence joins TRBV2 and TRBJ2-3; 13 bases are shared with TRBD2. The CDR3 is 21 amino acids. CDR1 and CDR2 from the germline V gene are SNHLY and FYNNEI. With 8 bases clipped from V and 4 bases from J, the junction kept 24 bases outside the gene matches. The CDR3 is CASGVPSGTSGTASLADTQYF. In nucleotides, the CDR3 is TGTGCCAGCGGCGTTCCATCCGGGACTAGCGGGACAGCTAGTCTTGCAGATACGCAGTATTTT.

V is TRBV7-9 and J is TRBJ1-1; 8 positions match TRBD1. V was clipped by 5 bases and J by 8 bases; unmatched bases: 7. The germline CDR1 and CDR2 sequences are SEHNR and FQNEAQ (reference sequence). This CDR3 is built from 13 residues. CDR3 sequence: CASSPPRGQEAFF. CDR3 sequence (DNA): TGTGCCAGCAGCCCGCCCAGGGGGCAGGAAGCTTTCTTT.

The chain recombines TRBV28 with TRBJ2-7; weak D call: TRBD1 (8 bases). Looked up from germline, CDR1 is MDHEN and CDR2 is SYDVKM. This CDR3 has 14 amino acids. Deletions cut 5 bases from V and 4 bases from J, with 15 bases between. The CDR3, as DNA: TGTGCCAGCAGTACAGGGGGGACTACATACGAGCAGTACTTC. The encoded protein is CASSTGGTTYEQYF. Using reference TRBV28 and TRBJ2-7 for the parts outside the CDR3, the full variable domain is DVKVTQSSRYLVKRTGEKVFLECVQDMDHENMFWYRQDPGLGLRLIYFSYDVKMKEKGDIPEGYSVSREKKERFSLILESASTNQTSMYLCASSTGGTTYEQYFGPGTRLTVT.

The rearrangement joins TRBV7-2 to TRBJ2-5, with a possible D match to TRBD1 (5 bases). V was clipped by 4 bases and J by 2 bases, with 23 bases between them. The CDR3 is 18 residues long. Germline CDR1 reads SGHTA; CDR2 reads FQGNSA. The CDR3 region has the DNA TGTGCCAGCAGCTATCATGCCCAGGGATTGTTCCGTCAAGAGACCCAGTACTTC. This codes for CASSYHAQGLFRQETQYF.

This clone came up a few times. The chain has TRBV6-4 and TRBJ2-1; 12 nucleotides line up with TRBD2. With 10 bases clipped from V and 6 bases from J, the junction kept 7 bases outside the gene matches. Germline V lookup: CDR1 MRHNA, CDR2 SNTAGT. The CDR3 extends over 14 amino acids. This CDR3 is CANPSGRASNEQFF. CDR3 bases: TGTGCCAACCCTAGCGGGAGGGCCAGCAATGAGCAGTTCTTC.

As DNA, the CDR3 is TGTGCCAGCAGCTCCGGCGGTAGCTATCCCGCCTACAATGAGCAGTTCTTC. This encodes CASSSGGSYPAYNEQFF. V and J are TRBV5-4 and TRBJ2-1; no reliable D call. The length of the CDR3 is 17 residues. CDR1 is SGHNT and CDR2 is YYREEE in the germline V gene (reference sequence). The V end was cut by 3 bases, the J end by 2 bases, with 18 bases between.

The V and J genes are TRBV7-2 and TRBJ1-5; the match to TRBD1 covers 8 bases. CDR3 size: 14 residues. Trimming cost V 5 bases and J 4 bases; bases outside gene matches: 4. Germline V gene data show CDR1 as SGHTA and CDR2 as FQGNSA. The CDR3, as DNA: TGTGCCAGCAGCCCTGGACAGGGAAATCAGCCCCAGCATTTT. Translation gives CASSPGQGNQPQHF.

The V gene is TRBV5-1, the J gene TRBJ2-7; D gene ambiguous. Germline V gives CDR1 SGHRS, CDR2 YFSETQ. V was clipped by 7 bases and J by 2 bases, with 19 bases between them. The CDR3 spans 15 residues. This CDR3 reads CASSEGSYSPYEQYF. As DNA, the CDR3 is TGCGCCAGCTCGGAAGGTTCGTACTCTCCCTACGAGCAGTACTTC.

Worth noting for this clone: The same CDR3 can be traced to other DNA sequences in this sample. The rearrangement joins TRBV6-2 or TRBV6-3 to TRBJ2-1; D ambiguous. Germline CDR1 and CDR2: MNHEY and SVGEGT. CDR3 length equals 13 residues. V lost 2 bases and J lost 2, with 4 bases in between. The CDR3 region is CASSYGPYNEQFF. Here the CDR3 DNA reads TGTGCCAGCAGTTACGGTCCCTACAATGAGCAGTTCTTC.

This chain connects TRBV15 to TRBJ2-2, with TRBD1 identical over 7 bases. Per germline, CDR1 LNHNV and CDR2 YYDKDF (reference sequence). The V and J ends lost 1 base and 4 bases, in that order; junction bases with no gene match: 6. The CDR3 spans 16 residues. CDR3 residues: CATSRGQGSSTGELFF. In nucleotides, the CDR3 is TGTGCCACCAGCAGAGGACAGGGCTCGAGCACCGGGGAGCTGTTTTTT.

As DNA, the CDR3 is TGTGCCAGCAGCCCCAGCTATGGCTACACCTTC. Translation: CASSPSYGYTF. The gene calls are TRBV2 and TRBJ1-2; D uncertain. Germline CDR1 is SNHLY and CDR2 is FYNNEI. The CDR3 totals 11 residues. V lost 6 bases to trimming and J lost 4 bases, with 6 bases between them.

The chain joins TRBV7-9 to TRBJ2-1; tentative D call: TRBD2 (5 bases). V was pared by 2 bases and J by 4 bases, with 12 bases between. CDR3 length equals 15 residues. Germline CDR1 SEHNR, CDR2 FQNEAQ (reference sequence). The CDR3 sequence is CASSLPSTGYNEQFF. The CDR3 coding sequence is TGTGCCAGCAGCTTACCTAGCACGGGGTACAATGAGCAGTTCTTC.

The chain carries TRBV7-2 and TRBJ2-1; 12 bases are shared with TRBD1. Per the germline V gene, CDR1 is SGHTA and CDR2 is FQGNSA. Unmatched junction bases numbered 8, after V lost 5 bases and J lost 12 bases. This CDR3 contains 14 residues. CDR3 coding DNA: TGTGCCAGCAGCGGGGGGACAGGGGGCGTAGGGCAGTTCTTC. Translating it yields CASSGGTGGVGQFF.

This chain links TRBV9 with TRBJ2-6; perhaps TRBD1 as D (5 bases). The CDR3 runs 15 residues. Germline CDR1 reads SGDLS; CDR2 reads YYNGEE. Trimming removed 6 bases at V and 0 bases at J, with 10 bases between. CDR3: CASTKGNSGANVLTF. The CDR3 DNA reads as TGTGCCAGCACCAAGGGGAACTCTGGGGCCAACGTCCTGACTTTC.

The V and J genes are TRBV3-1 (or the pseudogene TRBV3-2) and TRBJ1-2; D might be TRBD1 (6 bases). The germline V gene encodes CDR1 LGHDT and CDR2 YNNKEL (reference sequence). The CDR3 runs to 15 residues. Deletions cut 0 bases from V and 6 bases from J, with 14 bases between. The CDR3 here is CASSQEGRGVNGYTF. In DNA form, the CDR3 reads TGTGCCAGCAGCCAAGAAGGCAGGGGTGTGAATGGCTACACCTTC.

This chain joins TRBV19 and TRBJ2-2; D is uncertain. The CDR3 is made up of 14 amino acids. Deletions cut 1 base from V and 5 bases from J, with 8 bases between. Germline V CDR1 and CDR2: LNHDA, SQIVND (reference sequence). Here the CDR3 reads CASSIGRLTGELFF. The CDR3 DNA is TGTGCCAGTAGTATAGGTCGTCTAACCGGGGAGCTGTTTTTT. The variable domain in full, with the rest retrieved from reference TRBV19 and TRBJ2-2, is DGGITQSPKYLFRKEGQNVTLSCEQNLNHDAMYWYRQDPGQGLRLIYYSQIVNDFQKGDIAEGYSVSREKKESFPLTVTSAQKNPTAFYLCASSIGRLTGELFFGEGSRLTVL.

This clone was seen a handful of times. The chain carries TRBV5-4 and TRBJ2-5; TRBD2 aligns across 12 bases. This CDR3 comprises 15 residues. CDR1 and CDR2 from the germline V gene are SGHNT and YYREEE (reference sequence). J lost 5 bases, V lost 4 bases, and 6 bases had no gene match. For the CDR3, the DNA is TGTGCCAGCAGCCGTCGTCTAGCGGGGGGGGAGACCCAGTACTTC. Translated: CASSRRLAGGETQYF.

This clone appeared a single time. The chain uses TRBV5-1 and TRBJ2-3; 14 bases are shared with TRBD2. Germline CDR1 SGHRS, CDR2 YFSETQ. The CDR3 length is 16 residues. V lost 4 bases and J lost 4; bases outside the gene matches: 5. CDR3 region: CASSPGLAGVPDTQYF. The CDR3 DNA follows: TGCGCCAGCAGCCCGGGACTAGCGGGAGTCCCAGATACGCAGTATTTT.

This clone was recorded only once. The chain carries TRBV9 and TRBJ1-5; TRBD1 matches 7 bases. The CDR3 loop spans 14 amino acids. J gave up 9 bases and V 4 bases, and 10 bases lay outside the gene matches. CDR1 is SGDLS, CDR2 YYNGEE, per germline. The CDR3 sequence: CASSPRTGSGPQHF. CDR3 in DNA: TGTGCCAGCAGCCCAAGGACAGGCTCGGGGCCCCAGCATTTT. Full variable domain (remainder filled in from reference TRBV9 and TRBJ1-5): DSGVTQTPKHLITATGQRVTLRCSPRSGDLSVYWYQQSLDQGLQFLIQYYNGEERAKGNILERFSAQQFPDLHSELNLSSLELGDSALYFCASSPRTGSGPQHFGDGTRLSIL.

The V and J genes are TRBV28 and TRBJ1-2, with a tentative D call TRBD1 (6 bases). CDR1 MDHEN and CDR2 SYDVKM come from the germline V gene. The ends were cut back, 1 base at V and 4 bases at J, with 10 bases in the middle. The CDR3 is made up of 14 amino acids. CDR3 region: CASSLYDRSYGYTF. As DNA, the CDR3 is TGTGCCAGCAGTTTATACGACAGGAGCTATGGCTACACCTTC.

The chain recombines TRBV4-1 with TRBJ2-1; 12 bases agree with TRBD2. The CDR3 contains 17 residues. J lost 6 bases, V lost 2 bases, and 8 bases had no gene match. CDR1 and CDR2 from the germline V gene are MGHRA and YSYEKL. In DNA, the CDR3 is TGCGCCAGCAGCCAACTCAGGACTAGCGGGATTAGCAATGAGCAGTTCTTC. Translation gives CASSQLRTSGISNEQFF.